The 18 T cell receptor beta chains below come from one sample, sequenced in a study of shared clonotypes between healthy human individuals. Generated by immunoSEQ multiplex PCR, the TCRdb table keeps only in-frame clones and is missing some. The table shows hundreds of thousands of clones, with 55% to 85% occurring only once. Sequenced: memory CD4+ T cells sorted from blood. Subset given: CD45RA-negative fraction. The receptors stem from a woman aged 30 to 39 in good health.

The V call is TRBV18, the J call TRBJ1-1; D unresolved. Per germline, CDR1 KGHSH and CDR2 LQKENI. V gave up 3 bases and J gave up 2 bases, with 10 bases separating them. The CDR3 length is 14 residues. For the CDR3, the DNA is TGTGCCAGCTCACCTAATTCAGGAAACACTGAAGCTTTCTTT. This translates into CASSPNSGNTEAFF.

The chain carries TRBV5-6 and TRBJ1-4, with D tentatively TRBD1 (6 bases). The CDR3 loop spans 14 amino acids. The V gene's germline CDR1 is SGHDT and CDR2 YYEEEE. Trimming removed 1 base at V and 8 bases at J, with 12 bases between. The CDR3 nucleotides read TGTGCCAGCAGCTTGACAGGGAACAGAGAAAAACTGTTTTTT. The encoded protein is CASSLTGNREKLFF.

The chain uses TRBV6-6 and TRBJ2-7, with TRBD2 matching over 11 bases. The CDR3 is 16 amino acids. J gave up 0 bases and V 4 bases, and 5 bases lay outside the gene matches. CDR1 MNHNY and CDR2 SVGAGI come from the germline V gene (reference sequence). CDR3 nucleotide sequence: TGTGCCAGCAGTTTCACCGGGACTAGCGGCTCCTACGAGCAGTACTTC. It codes for CASSFTGTSGSYEQYF.

The CDR3 is CASSPRDQLAGYTF. The CDR3 DNA reads as TGTGCCAGCAGCCCAAGGGACCAACTCGCTGGCTACACCTTC. The gene calls are TRBV5-4 and TRBJ1-2, with D perhaps matching TRBD1 (5 bases). This CDR3 region has 14 residues. The V end lost 4 bases, the J end lost 7 bases, and 17 bases lay between the germline ends. CDR1 is SGHNT, CDR2 YYREEE, per germline (reference sequence).

This chain uses TRBV2 with TRBJ1-1; tentatively, D is TRBD1 (6 bases). The CDR3 sequence is 14 residues long. The V gene lost 1 base and the J gene lost 8 bases, with 14 bases spanning the gap. The germline V gene has CDR1 SNHLY and CDR2 FYNNEI. Here the CDR3 DNA reads TGTGCCAGCAGTGAAGTCAGGACAGATACCGAAGCTTTCTTT. Protein: CASSEVRTDTEAFF. The complete variable domain, with remaining parts taken from reference TRBV2 and TRBJ1-1, reads EPEVTQTPSHQVTQMGQEVILRCVPISNHLYFYWYRQILGQKVEFLVSFYNNEISEKSEIFDDQFSVERPDGSNFTLKIRSTKLEDSAMYFCASSEVRTDTEAFFGQGTRLTVV.

The rearrangement uses TRBV7-9 and TRBJ2-1; 9 positions match TRBD1. The CDR3 has 15 amino acids. Germline CDR1 reads SEHNR; CDR2 reads FQNEAQ (reference sequence). J gave up 4 bases and V 5 bases, and 6 bases lay outside the gene matches. CDR3 protein: CASSLGQGLYNEQFF. CDR3 bases: TGTGCCAGCAGCCTAGGACAGGGGCTGTACAATGAGCAGTTCTTC.

V is TRBV27 and J is TRBJ2-7, with 7 nucleotides matching TRBD1. The germline gives CDR1 MNHEY, CDR2 SMNVEV (reference sequence). V lost 8 bases, J lost 0 bases, and 7 bases stayed unmatched. This CDR3 is built from 14 residues. CDR3 protein: CASGVTGSSYEQYF. The CDR3, as DNA: TGTGCCAGCGGAGTGACAGGGAGCTCCTACGAGCAGTACTTC.

This sequence joins TRBV29-1 and TRBJ2-2; 10 bases map to TRBD2. Trimming at V came to 3 bases and at J to 4 bases, leaving 2 bases not matched to a gene. CDR3 length: 14 residues. Germline loops: CDR1 SQVTM, CDR2 ANQGSEA. The CDR3 nucleotides are TGCAGCGTTGATAGCGGGAGGCCCACCGGGGAGCTGTTTTTT. It specifies CSVDSGRPTGELFF.

The chain's CDR3 is CASSIGSLEGAGYTF. The CDR3 nucleotides read TGTGCCAGTAGTATAGGAAGCTTGGAGGGGGCGGGCTACACCTTC. The chain has TRBV19 and TRBJ1-2; 7 positions match TRBD1. The junction had 10 bases not matched to a gene; V was cut back by 1 base and J by 8 bases. Germline-derived CDR1 and CDR2 are LNHDA and SQIVND (reference sequence). This CDR3 comprises 15 residues. The full variable domain, in which reference TRBV19 and TRBJ1-2 provide the parts outside the CDR3, is DGGITQSPKYLFRKEGQNVTLSCEQNLNHDAMYWYRQDPGQGLRLIYYSQIVNDFQKGDIAEGYSVSREKKESFPLTVTSAQKNPTAFYLCASSIGSLEGAGYTFGSGTRLTVV.

The genes are TRBV2 and TRBJ2-3; D unclear. There are 14 residues in the CDR3. Germline V gene data show CDR1 as SNHLY and CDR2 as FYNNEI. V was cut by 2 bases and J by 4 bases, with 10 bases left in between. The CDR3 region is CASSEPVGADTQYF. In DNA form, the CDR3 reads TGTGCCAGCAGTGAACCGGTAGGAGCAGATACGCAGTATTTT.

The chain links TRBV27 to TRBJ2-3; 11 nucleotides line up with TRBD2. CDR1 and CDR2 from the germline V gene are MNHEY and SMNVEV (reference sequence). V lost 4 bases, J lost 5 bases, and 11 bases stayed unmatched. The CDR3 is made up of 17 amino acids. This CDR3 reads CASSSPGLAGGGDTQYF. In nucleotides, the CDR3 is TGTGCCAGCAGTTCTCCCGGATTAGCGGGAGGGGGAGATACGCAGTATTTT.

This clone was observed once. The V call is TRBV11-1, the J call TRBJ1-1, with 8 bases that match TRBD1. Germline V gives CDR1 SGHAT, CDR2 FQDESV (reference sequence). This CDR3 is built from 16 residues. After removal of 5 bases from V and 5 bases from J, the junction contained 13 bases not matched to a gene. This CDR3 reads CASSTRTGNSGTEAFF. The CDR3 DNA reads as TGTGCCAGCAGCACCAGGACAGGGAACTCCGGTACTGAAGCTTTCTTT.

The chain links TRBV16 to TRBJ2-3; D unclear. V was clipped by 0 bases and J by 3 bases, with 4 bases between them. The CDR3 loop spans 13 amino acids. Germline CDR1 is KGHSY and CDR2 is FQNENV. The CDR3 loop reads CASSQSGTDTQYF. CDR3 DNA sequence: TGTGCCAGCAGCCAATCAGGGACAGATACGCAGTATTTT. The whole variable domain, filled in from reference TRBV16 and TRBJ2-3, reads GEEVAQTPKHLVRGEGQKAKLYCAPIKGHSYVFWYQQVLKNEFKFLISFQNENVFDETGMPKERFSAKCLPNSPCSLEIQATKLEDSAVYFCASSQSGTDTQYFGPGTRLTVL.

This sequence joins TRBV28 and TRBJ2-1; possibly TRBD1 for D (6 bases). Germline V gene data show CDR1 as MDHEN and CDR2 as SYDVKM. The CDR3 extends over 12 amino acids. The V and J ends lost 6 bases and 7 bases respectively, with 10 bases between them. For the CDR3, the DNA is TGTGCCAGCAGACTCCAGGGGAATGAGCAGTTCTTC. It is translated as CASRLQGNEQFF.

This clone was recorded once. The chain couples TRBV9 to TRBJ2-2; either TRBD1 or TRBD2 may fit D (5 bases each). V was cut by 0 bases and J by 7 bases, with 7 bases left in between. Germline V gene sequence: CDR1 SGDLS, CDR2 YYNGEE. The CDR3 is made up of 13 amino acids. The chain's CDR3 is CASSVAGRGELFF. DNA of the CDR3: TGTGCCAGCAGCGTAGCGGGACGCGGGGAGCTGTTTTTT.

The rearrangement uses TRBV28 and TRBJ1-1; the D gene is possibly TRBD1 (6 bases). The CDR3 runs 12 residues. Germline CDR1 and CDR2: MDHEN and SYDVKM. The CDR3 is CAIRGRNIEAFF. CDR3 nucleotide sequence: TGTGCAATCAGGGGCAGGAATATAGAAGCTTTCTTT.

This chain connects TRBV6-5 to TRBJ2-3; unclear D gene. V was shortened by 4 bases and J by 12 bases, with 14 bases between the two germline ends. The CDR3 runs to 12 residues. CDR1 is MNHEY, CDR2 SVGAGI, per germline. The CDR3 region has the DNA TGTGCCAGCAGTTTAAATCGCGAGACCCAGTATTTT. Translated, it gives CASSLNRETQYF.

The V and J genes are TRBV20-1 and TRBJ2-1; D unclear. Looked up from germline, CDR1 is DFQATT and CDR2 is SNEGSKA (reference sequence). V was shortened by 3 bases and J by 8 bases, with 8 bases between the two germline ends. The CDR3 consists of 11 residues. For the CDR3, the DNA is TGCAGTGCTAGTCTTATCGATGAGCAGTTCTTC. Translated, it gives CSASLIDEQFF.